This T cell receptor beta chain came from a study of OX40 agonist ivuxolimab in advanced cancers. V was pared by 4 bases and J by 7 bases, with 3 bases of the junction left unmatched. The CDR3 is 13 amino acids. Germline V lookup: CDR1 SGDLS, CDR2 YYNGEE. Method: immunoSEQ multiplex PCR; TCRdb's copy keeps in-frame clones and lacks some. The table records about 82,000 clones, over 75% of them present only once. The sample consisted of CD4+ or CD8+ T cells sorted from blood, taken in a trial of the OX40 agonist ivuxolimab. The sequence was obtained from an adult with an advanced solid tumor such as melanoma, head and neck, liver or kidney cancer. J is TRBJ1-3 and V is TRBV9; 9 nucleotides agree with TRBD1. The CDR3 spells CASSPGTGNTIYF. Here the CDR3 DNA reads TGTGCCAGCAGCCCGGGGACAGGGAACACCATATATTTT.